These 17 T cell receptor beta chains were all obtained from the same sample, sequenced in a study of shared clonotypes between healthy human individuals. TCRdb keeps only in-frame clones here, not all; method: immunoSEQ multiplex PCR. The repertoire holds around 2.1 million clones, with almost 96% as singletons. Sequencing was done on a sample of naive CD4+ T cells sorted from blood. Noted subset: CD45RA+ positively selected. The receptor source for this set is a man younger than 35 in good health.

This clone was found once. The chain is built from TRBV6-5 and TRBJ2-7, with 12 nucleotides matching TRBD2. After removal of 4 bases from V and 4 bases from J, the junction contained 8 bases not matched to a gene. The CDR3 length is 16 residues. Germline CDR1 reads MNHEY; CDR2 reads SVGAGI. The CDR3 loop is CASSSASSGREYEQYF. The CDR3 DNA is TGTGCCAGCAGTTCCGCTTCTAGCGGGAGGGAGTACGAGCAGTACTTC.

CDR3 in DNA: TGTGCCAGTAGTATCCCTAGCGGGCATACCTACGAGCAGTACTTC. Protein product: CASSIPSGHTYEQYF. The rearrangement uses TRBV19 and TRBJ2-7, with 8 bases lining up with TRBD2. CDR3 length: 15 residues. J was trimmed by 2 bases and V by 3 bases; bases with no gene match: 6. Germline V gene sequence: CDR1 LNHDA, CDR2 SQIVND (reference sequence).

In DNA, the CDR3 is TGTGCCAGCAGTCAGCTAGCGGGAGGCTTCGGGAACGAGCAGTACTTC. This codes for CASSQLAGGFGNEQYF. The V call is TRBV27, the J call TRBJ2-7, with TRBD2 matching 11 bases. This CDR3 is built from 16 residues. The germline gives CDR1 MNHEY, CDR2 SMNVEV (reference sequence). J lost 5 bases, V lost 5 bases, and 11 bases had no gene match.

The V gene is TRBV6-5, the J gene TRBJ1-2; D is perhaps TRBD1 (5 bases). The CDR3 has 15 residues. Trimming removed 0 bases from V and 4 bases from J, with 12 bases in between. The germline V gene has CDR1 MNHEY and CDR2 SVGAGI. CDR3 loop: CASSYSAGGRYGYTF. The CDR3 DNA is TGTGCCAGCAGTTACTCGGCGGGGGGACGCTATGGCTACACCTTC.

Notes on this clone: The sample has other DNA sequences that encode this CDR3 too. The CDR3 spells CAWGTQGNQPQHF. The CDR3 DNA sequence: TGTGCCTGGGGTACACAGGGCAATCAGCCCCAGCATTTT. V is TRBV30 and J is TRBJ1-5; a possible D gene is TRBD1 (5 bases). The CDR3 is 13 residues long. Looked up from germline, CDR1 is GTSNPN and CDR2 is SVGIG (reference sequence). V lost 5 bases to trimming and J lost 2 bases, with 10 bases between them.

Concerning this clone itself: At one end the junction does not follow the germline gene, possibly because of a read error. The chain joins TRBV20-1 to TRBJ2-7; D is unclear. This CDR3 comprises 9 residues. The germline V gene encodes CDR1 DFQATT and CDR2 SNEGSKA (reference sequence). CDR3 loop: CSARDTTVF. CDR3 sequence (DNA): TGCAGTGCTAGAGATACAACCGTCTTC.

The chain recombines TRBV6-5 with TRBJ2-3; 11 bases fit TRBD1. In germline, CDR1 is MNHEY, CDR2 SVGAGI. The CDR3 consists of 15 residues. J was trimmed by 5 bases and V by 5 bases; bases with no gene match: 6. The CDR3 region has the DNA TGTGCCAGCAGTGGACAGGGGGCGCCCGGAGATACGCAGTATTTT. Protein: CASSGQGAPGDTQYF.

Details on this clone: At the DNA level, this CDR3 is encoded by other sequences in the same sample as well. The V gene is TRBV6-6, the J gene TRBJ2-5; D unresolved. V was clipped by 0 bases and J by 2 bases, with 7 bases between them. Germline V gives CDR1 MNHNY, CDR2 SVGAGI (reference sequence). There are 14 residues in the CDR3. The CDR3 nucleotides are TGTGCCAGCAGTTACTCGGGCAGTCAAGAGACCCAGTACTTC. Translation gives CASSYSGSQETQYF.

Turning to this clone: This CDR3 is also generated by other DNA sequences in the sample. The chain employs TRBV10-3 and TRBJ1-6; D is unresolved. Trimming shortened V by 0 bases and J by 9 bases, and 6 bases separated the two germline ends. CDR1 and CDR2 from the germline V gene are ENHRY and SYGVKD. The CDR3 contains 13 residues. The DNA of the CDR3 is TGTGCCATCAGTGAGTCGCCGGGTTCACCCCTCCACTTT. It encodes CAISESPGSPLHF.

This clone was seen just once. The chain joins TRBV7-2 to TRBJ2-5; no definite D call. Per the germline V gene, CDR1 is SGHTA and CDR2 is FQGNSA. CDR3 length equals 14 residues. V lost 0 bases and J 5 bases, leaving 10 bases between the germline ends. CDR3 protein: CASSLARQLETQYF. Written as DNA, the CDR3 is TGTGCCAGCAGCTTAGCGCGTCAGTTGGAGACCCAGTACTTC.

The V gene is TRBV30, the J gene TRBJ1-2, with 8 bases lining up with TRBD1. V was pared by 3 bases and J by 1 base, with 7 bases of the junction left unmatched. CDR1 and CDR2 from the germline V gene are GTSNPN and SVGIG (reference sequence). The CDR3 contains 15 residues. DNA for the CDR3: TGTGCCTGGAGGGCCGGGACAGGCCTTAACTATGGCTACACCTTC. Encoded protein: CAWRAGTGLNYGYTF.

The rearrangement uses TRBV25-1 and TRBJ1-2, with no clear D. V shed 2 bases and J shed 4 bases, with 8 bases lying between them. The germline gives CDR1 MGHDK, CDR2 SYGVNS. The CDR3 has 13 residues. The CDR3: CASSEGLVYGYTF. The CDR3 region has the DNA TGTGCCAGCAGTGAAGGGTTGGTCTATGGCTACACCTTC.

The chain links TRBV10-3 to TRBJ2-2; TRBD2 might be the D (5 bases). Per germline, CDR1 ENHRY and CDR2 SYGVKD. The ends were cut back, 6 bases at V and 6 bases at J, with 17 bases in the middle. The CDR3 loop spans 15 amino acids. The CDR3: CAIREGLILSGELFF. For the CDR3, the DNA is TGTGCCATCAGAGAAGGACTTATTCTCTCCGGGGAGCTGTTTTTT.

The genes are TRBV27 and TRBJ2-1, with 7 bases aligning to TRBD2. V was clipped by 6 bases and J by 0 bases; unmatched bases: 14. CDR3 length: 18 amino acids. CDR1 MNHEY and CDR2 SMNVEV come from the germline V gene (reference sequence). In DNA, the CDR3 is TGTGCCAGCAGGACGGACGGTAGACTAGCCAGCTCCTACAATGAGCAGTTCTTC. It is translated as CASRTDGRLASSYNEQFF.

V gene TRBV4-3 combines with J gene TRBJ2-1; maybe TRBD2 (6 bases). The CDR3 sequence is 15 residues long. Germline loops: CDR1 LGHNA, CDR2 YSLEER. V gave up 1 base and J gave up 8 bases, with 15 bases separating them. CDR3 amino acids: CASSQGGRDSDEQFF. The CDR3 DNA follows: TGCGCCAGCAGCCAAGGTGGGCGGGATAGCGATGAGCAGTTCTTC.

J is TRBJ1-3 and V is TRBV4-1, with D perhaps matching TRBD1 (6 bases). The CDR3 extends over 15 amino acids. Trimming removed 4 bases from V and 3 bases from J, with 13 bases in between. Germline CDR1 reads MGHRA; CDR2 reads YSYEKL. CDR3: CASSLRGGFGNTIYF. The CDR3 DNA reads as TGCGCCAGCAGCCTCAGGGGCGGCTTTGGAAACACCATATATTTT.

The V call is TRBV7-9, the J call TRBJ2-3, with D maybe TRBD1 (6 bases). Between the trimmed V and J ends, which lost 5 bases and 4 bases, there was a span of 13 bases. Per germline, CDR1 SEHNR and CDR2 FQNEAQ (reference sequence). CDR3 size: 14 residues. CDR3 residues: CASSTQRQADTQYF. The CDR3, as DNA: TGTGCCAGCAGCACACAGAGACAGGCAGATACGCAGTATTTT.